Listed below are T cell receptor beta chains from one sample, sequenced in a study of blood T cell repertoires in COVID-19. Sequencing used immunoSEQ multiplex PCR; TCRdb keeps in-frame clones, though not all of them. The data show roughly 160,000 clones, around nine tenths seen once. Sequencing used peripheral blood. These TCRs come from an elderly woman with COVID-19, enrolled during active disease. Both conserved end residues are part of each CDR3. Fields, in order: V gene, D gene, CDR3 length, J gene, clone size, CDR3 protein, CDR3 DNA. D genes are given only for firm matches. Some rows mark clone size as missing; the rest say once, few, many or name a class of expanded clone.

v_call: TRBV19
d_call: TRBD1
cdr3_length: 18
j_call: TRBJ1-5
clone_size: NA
cdr3_aa: CASSIETGTVYSNQPQHF
cdr3_nt: TGTGCCAGTAGTATAGAAACAGGGACAGTGTATAGCAATCAGCCCCAGCATTTT

v_call: TRBV18
d_call: NA
cdr3_length: 15
j_call: TRBJ1-1
clone_size: NA
cdr3_aa: CASSLTEGGDPGAFF
cdr3_nt: TGTGCCAGCTCTCTTACCGAAGGGGGAGATCCTGGAGCTTTCTTT

v_call: TRBV18
d_call: TRBD2
cdr3_length: 19
j_call: TRBJ2-7
clone_size: NA
cdr3_aa: CASSPLSGPRAGGTYEQYF
cdr3_nt: TGTGCCAGCTCACCACTTTCCGGCCCCCGAGCGGGAGGAACCTACGAGCAGTACTTC

v_call: TRBV5-6
d_call: NA
cdr3_length: 13
j_call: TRBJ2-7
clone_size: NA
cdr3_aa: CASTFGSSYEQYF
cdr3_nt: TGTGCCAGCACCTTCGGGAGTTCCTACGAGCAGTACTTC

v_call: TRBV7-2
d_call: NA
cdr3_length: 11
j_call: TRBJ1-4
clone_size: NA
cdr3_aa: CASSEYEKLFF
cdr3_nt: TGTGCCAGCAGCGAGTACGAAAAACTGTTTTTT

v_call: TRBV5-1
d_call: TRBD2
cdr3_length: 15
j_call: TRBJ2-7
clone_size: NA
cdr3_aa: CASSSRLAESYEQYF
cdr3_nt: TGCGCCAGCAGCTCACGACTAGCGGAGTCCTACGAGCAGTACTTC

v_call: TRBV2
d_call: NA
cdr3_length: 12
j_call: TRBJ2-7
clone_size: NA
cdr3_aa: CASTGTSYEQYF
cdr3_nt: TGTGCCAGCACCGGGACTTCGTACGAGCAGTACTTC

v_call: TRBV18
d_call: NA
cdr3_length: 16
j_call: TRBJ1-5
clone_size: NA
cdr3_aa: CASSQRTLSSGQPQHF
cdr3_nt: TGTGCCAGCTCACAACGGACACTCTCATCGGGTCAGCCCCAGCATTTT

v_call: TRBV2
d_call: NA
cdr3_length: 14
j_call: TRBJ2-5
clone_size: once
cdr3_aa: CASSETTSRVTQYF
cdr3_nt: TGTGCCAGCAGTGAGACTACCTCCCGGGTGACCCAGTACTTC

v_call: TRBV28
d_call: NA
cdr3_length: 16
j_call: TRBJ2-2
clone_size: NA
cdr3_aa: CASTFSTGIDTGELFF
cdr3_nt: TGTGCCAGCACCTTCAGTACAGGGATTGACACCGGGGAGCTGTTTTTT

v_call: TRBV28
d_call: TRBD1
cdr3_length: 15
j_call: TRBJ1-4
clone_size: few
cdr3_aa: CASSFTQGIEEKLFF
cdr3_nt: TGTGCCAGCAGTTTTACACAGGGGATCGAGGAAAAACTGTTTTTT

v_call: TRBV29-1
d_call: NA
cdr3_length: 11
j_call: TRBJ2-7
clone_size: NA
cdr3_aa: CSVTVTYEQYF
cdr3_nt: TGCAGCGTTACGGTGACCTACGAGCAGTACTTC

v_call: TRBV29-1
d_call: TRBD2
cdr3_length: 12
j_call: TRBJ2-7
clone_size: NA
cdr3_aa: CSGGLARDEQYF
cdr3_nt: TGCAGCGGAGGACTAGCAAGAGACGAGCAGTACTTC

v_call: TRBV5-8
d_call: NA
cdr3_length: 13
j_call: TRBJ1-2
clone_size: NA
cdr3_aa: CASSHRSGYGYTF
cdr3_nt: TGTGCCAGCAGCCATCGGTCAGGATATGGCTACACCTTC

v_call: TRBV6-2/TRBV6-3
d_call: NA
cdr3_length: 14
j_call: TRBJ1-3
clone_size: few
cdr3_aa: CASSYGGPGNTIYF
cdr3_nt: TGTGCCAGCAGTTACGGAGGTCCTGGAAACACCATATATTTT

v_call: TRBV5-1
d_call: TRBD2
cdr3_length: 16
j_call: TRBJ2-7
clone_size: NA
cdr3_aa: CASSLVTSGATYEQYF
cdr3_nt: TGCGCCAGCAGCTTGGTAACTAGCGGGGCAACCTACGAGCAGTACTTC

v_call: TRBV4-3
d_call: TRBD2
cdr3_length: 15
j_call: TRBJ2-2
clone_size: NA
cdr3_aa: CASSRAGGGTGELFF
cdr3_nt: TGCGCCAGCAGCCGAGCGGGAGGGGGCACCGGGGAGCTGTTTTTT

v_call: TRBV20-1
d_call: TRBD1
cdr3_length: 12
j_call: TRBJ1-2
clone_size: NA
cdr3_aa: CSASQGAQGYTF
cdr3_nt: TGCAGTGCTAGTCAGGGGGCGCAGGGCTACACCTTC

v_call: TRBV2
d_call: TRBD1
cdr3_length: 15
j_call: TRBJ1-1
clone_size: once
cdr3_aa: CASSEDPTGVIGAFF
cdr3_nt: TGTGCCAGCAGTGAAGATCCGACAGGGGTAATTGGAGCTTTCTTT

v_call: TRBV6-1
d_call: NA
cdr3_length: 14
j_call: TRBJ1-6
clone_size: NA
cdr3_aa: CASSAAGRTLPLHF
cdr3_nt: TGTGCCAGCAGTGCAGCAGGGAGAACTTTACCCCTCCACTTT

v_call: TRBV9
d_call: TRBD1
cdr3_length: 14
j_call: TRBJ2-7
clone_size: NA
cdr3_aa: CASSARDRPYEQYF
cdr3_nt: TGTGCCAGCAGCGCCCGGGACAGACCCTACGAGCAGTACTTC

v_call: TRBV27
d_call: NA
cdr3_length: 14
j_call: TRBJ1-5
clone_size: NA
cdr3_aa: CASRGGVSNQPQHF
cdr3_nt: TGTGCCAGCCGGGGCGGGGTGAGCAATCAGCCCCAGCATTTT

v_call: TRBV29-1
d_call: NA
cdr3_length: 15
j_call: TRBJ1-1
clone_size: NA
cdr3_aa: CSVTTGWGLNTEAFF
cdr3_nt: TGCAGCGTTACCACAGGGTGGGGTCTTAACACTGAAGCTTTCTTT

v_call: TRBV25-1
d_call: TRBD1
cdr3_length: 16
j_call: TRBJ1-5
clone_size: NA
cdr3_aa: CASSGGGTDRNQPQHF
cdr3_nt: TGTGCCAGCAGTGGAGGGGGGACAGATAGGAATCAGCCCCAGCATTTT

v_call: TRBV28
d_call: NA
cdr3_length: 14
j_call: TRBJ1-3
clone_size: NA
cdr3_aa: CASSKGGIGNTIYF
cdr3_nt: TGTGCCAGCAGTAAGGGGGGGATCGGAAACACCATATATTTT

v_call: TRBV19
d_call: NA
cdr3_length: 16
j_call: TRBJ1-3
clone_size: NA
cdr3_aa: CASSSTSGDPGHTIYF
cdr3_nt: TGTGCCAGTAGTTCGACTTCAGGGGACCCGGGTCACACCATATATTTT

v_call: TRBV7-2
d_call: NA
cdr3_length: 17
j_call: TRBJ1-5
clone_size: NA
cdr3_aa: CASSLGSGGPTGGPQHF
cdr3_nt: TGTGCCAGCAGCTTAGGTTCCGGGGGGCCGACAGGAGGTCCCCAGCATTTT

v_call: TRBV27
d_call: NA
cdr3_length: 15
j_call: TRBJ1-3
clone_size: NA
cdr3_aa: CASRPRGADGNTIYF
cdr3_nt: TGTGCCAGTAGACCCCGGGGGGCAGATGGAAACACCATATATTTT

v_call: TRBV28
d_call: NA
cdr3_length: 13
j_call: TRBJ1-2
clone_size: NA
cdr3_aa: CASSFGQTNGYTF
cdr3_nt: TGTGCCAGCAGCTTCGGACAGACAAATGGCTACACCTTC

v_call: TRBV11-2
d_call: TRBD1
cdr3_length: 15
j_call: TRBJ2-7
clone_size: NA
cdr3_aa: CASSLVGTGIYEQYF
cdr3_nt: TGTGCCAGCAGCTTAGTTGGGACAGGGATTTACGAGCAGTACTTC

v_call: TRBV24-1
d_call: TRBD1
cdr3_length: 16
j_call: TRBJ2-2
clone_size: NA
cdr3_aa: CATSEAGTGITGELFF
cdr3_nt: TGTGCCACCAGTGAAGCCGGGACAGGGATCACCGGGGAGCTGTTTTTT

v_call: TRBV11-2
d_call: TRBD2
cdr3_length: 18
j_call: TRBJ2-1
clone_size: NA
cdr3_aa: CASSSLERVLAGGPEQFF
cdr3_nt: TGTGCCAGCAGCTCACTAGAAAGGGTACTAGCGGGAGGGCCCGAGCAGTTCTTC

v_call: TRBV3-1/TRBV3-2
d_call: TRBD2
cdr3_length: 14
j_call: TRBJ2-1
clone_size: NA
cdr3_aa: CASSQGGGSHEQFF
cdr3_nt: TGTGCCAGCAGCCAAGGAGGCGGGAGCCATGAGCAGTTCTTC

v_call: TRBV5-4
d_call: NA
cdr3_length: 14
j_call: TRBJ1-2
clone_size: NA
cdr3_aa: CASSFMGRNYGYTF
cdr3_nt: TGTGCCAGCAGCTTTATGGGCAGGAATTATGGCTACACCTTC

v_call: TRBV28
d_call: NA
cdr3_length: 14
j_call: TRBJ2-3
clone_size: NA
cdr3_aa: CASSLPGSTDTQYF
cdr3_nt: TGTGCCAGCAGTTTGCCCGGGAGCACAGATACGCAGTATTTT

v_call: TRBV3-1/TRBV3-2
d_call: NA
cdr3_length: 14
j_call: TRBJ1-6
clone_size: NA
cdr3_aa: CASSQGQQNSPLHF
cdr3_nt: TGTGCCAGCAGCCAAGGACAGCAAAATTCACCCCTCCACTTT

v_call: TRBV3-1/TRBV3-2
d_call: TRBD2
cdr3_length: 15
j_call: TRBJ2-1
clone_size: NA
cdr3_aa: CASSQEGTSWNEQFF
cdr3_nt: TGTGCCAGCAGCCAAGAGGGGACTAGCTGGAATGAGCAGTTCTTC

v_call: TRBV5-4
d_call: NA
cdr3_length: 14
j_call: TRBJ1-4
clone_size: NA
cdr3_aa: CASSHGGVNEKLFF
cdr3_nt: TGTGCCAGCAGCCACGGGGGGGTTAATGAAAAACTGTTTTTT

v_call: TRBV28
d_call: NA
cdr3_length: 11
j_call: TRBJ2-7
clone_size: NA
cdr3_aa: CASRGHYEQYF
cdr3_nt: TGTGCCAGCAGGGGCCACTACGAGCAGTACTTC

v_call: TRBV5-8
d_call: NA
cdr3_length: 13
j_call: TRBJ2-1
clone_size: few
cdr3_aa: CAIRTAGRNEQFF
cdr3_nt: TGTGCCATCAGGACAGCGGGTCGGAATGAGCAGTTCTTC

v_call: TRBV28
d_call: TRBD2
cdr3_length: 14
j_call: TRBJ2-1
clone_size: NA
cdr3_aa: CASRSRGGYNEQFF
cdr3_nt: TGTGCCAGCAGGTCACGGGGGGGATACAATGAGCAGTTCTTC

v_call: TRBV19
d_call: TRBD1
cdr3_length: 15
j_call: TRBJ1-4
clone_size: NA
cdr3_aa: CASSQRQGTNEKLFF
cdr3_nt: TGTGCCAGTAGCCAACGACAGGGAACTAATGAAAAACTGTTTTTT

v_call: TRBV12-3/TRBV12-4
d_call: TRBD1
cdr3_length: 13
j_call: TRBJ1-2
clone_size: NA
cdr3_aa: CASRKGQSYGYTF
cdr3_nt: TGTGCCAGCAGAAAGGGACAGTCTTATGGCTACACCTTC

v_call: TRBV27
d_call: NA
cdr3_length: 14
j_call: TRBJ1-6
clone_size: NA
cdr3_aa: CASSAGTENSPLHF
cdr3_nt: TGTGCCAGCAGTGCGGGGACGGAGAATTCACCCCTCCACTTT

v_call: TRBV28
d_call: NA
cdr3_length: 15
j_call: TRBJ1-4
clone_size: few
cdr3_aa: CASSLPQGINEKLFF
cdr3_nt: TGTGCCAGCAGTTTACCCCAGGGGATTAATGAAAAACTGTTTTTT

v_call: TRBV27
d_call: TRBD1
cdr3_length: 14
j_call: TRBJ1-1
clone_size: NA
cdr3_aa: CASSPYRGDTEAFF
cdr3_nt: TGTGCCAGCAGTCCTTACAGGGGGGACACTGAAGCTTTCTTT

v_call: TRBV19
d_call: NA
cdr3_length: 11
j_call: TRBJ2-4
clone_size: NA
cdr3_aa: CAASNYNIQYF
cdr3_nt: TGTGCCGCCAGTAATTATAACATTCAGTACTTC

v_call: TRBV28
d_call: TRBD1
cdr3_length: 16
j_call: TRBJ1-2
clone_size: once
cdr3_aa: CASSRDDRAINYGYTF
cdr3_nt: TGTGCCAGCAGTAGGGATGACAGGGCGATTAACTATGGCTACACCTTC